This T cell receptor (beta chain) is from a study of cytomegalovirus exposure and HLA in healthy donors. Study results and caveats: Listed as cytomegalovirus-associated were 150 to 200 TCR beta chains.

Researchers ran the PCR with 60 Vbeta and 13 Jbeta primers. Assay used: immunoSEQ multiplex PCR; TCRdb lists only in-frame clones, some missing. Of 95,000 to 150,000 clones detected, over 80% appear once; the ten largest clones hold approximately 0.24%. Comments on this clone: Its target is not known.

This CDR3 has 11 residues. Germline V gene lookup returns CDR1 DFQATT and CDR2 SNEGSKA (reference sequence). Deletions cut 7 bases from V and 2 bases from J, with 8 bases between. Sequencing was carried out using PBMCs. The receptor comes from a man between 45 and 60 years old in good health and CMV-seronegative. J is TRBJ1-2 and V is TRBV20-1; D is undetermined. Here the CDR3 DNA reads TGCAGTGTTCCGAGAAACTATGGCTACACCTTC. This codes for CSVPRNYGYTF.